This T cell receptor (beta chain) stems from a study of cytomegalovirus exposure and HLA in healthy donors. The study, taken as a whole, reports: With later analysis, a missense DCLRE1C variant became linked to TCR beta V- and J-gene trimming.

The primer mix had 60 Vbeta and 13 Jbeta primers. Profiling relied on immunoSEQ multiplex PCR, and the TCRdb table lists in-frame clones only, not all of them. Altogether about 120,000 clones are present, around 10% being singletons, with the ten largest covering 3%. As to this clone: Its antigen remains unknown.

This CDR3 is 16 amino acids long. V was shortened by 0 bases and J by 4 bases, with 12 bases between the two germline ends. Looked up from germline, CDR1 is LGHNA and CDR2 is YSLEER. The specimen sequenced was PBMCs. The chain employs TRBV4-3 and TRBJ2-2; D possibly corresponds to TRBD2 (7 bases). The receptor was isolated from a man in his thirties or forties in good health and CMV-seronegative. CDR3 loop: CASSQDLRGLTGELFF. CDR3 nucleotide sequence: TGCGCCAGCAGCCAAGATTTGCGGGGGCTCACCGGGGAGCTGTTTTTT.